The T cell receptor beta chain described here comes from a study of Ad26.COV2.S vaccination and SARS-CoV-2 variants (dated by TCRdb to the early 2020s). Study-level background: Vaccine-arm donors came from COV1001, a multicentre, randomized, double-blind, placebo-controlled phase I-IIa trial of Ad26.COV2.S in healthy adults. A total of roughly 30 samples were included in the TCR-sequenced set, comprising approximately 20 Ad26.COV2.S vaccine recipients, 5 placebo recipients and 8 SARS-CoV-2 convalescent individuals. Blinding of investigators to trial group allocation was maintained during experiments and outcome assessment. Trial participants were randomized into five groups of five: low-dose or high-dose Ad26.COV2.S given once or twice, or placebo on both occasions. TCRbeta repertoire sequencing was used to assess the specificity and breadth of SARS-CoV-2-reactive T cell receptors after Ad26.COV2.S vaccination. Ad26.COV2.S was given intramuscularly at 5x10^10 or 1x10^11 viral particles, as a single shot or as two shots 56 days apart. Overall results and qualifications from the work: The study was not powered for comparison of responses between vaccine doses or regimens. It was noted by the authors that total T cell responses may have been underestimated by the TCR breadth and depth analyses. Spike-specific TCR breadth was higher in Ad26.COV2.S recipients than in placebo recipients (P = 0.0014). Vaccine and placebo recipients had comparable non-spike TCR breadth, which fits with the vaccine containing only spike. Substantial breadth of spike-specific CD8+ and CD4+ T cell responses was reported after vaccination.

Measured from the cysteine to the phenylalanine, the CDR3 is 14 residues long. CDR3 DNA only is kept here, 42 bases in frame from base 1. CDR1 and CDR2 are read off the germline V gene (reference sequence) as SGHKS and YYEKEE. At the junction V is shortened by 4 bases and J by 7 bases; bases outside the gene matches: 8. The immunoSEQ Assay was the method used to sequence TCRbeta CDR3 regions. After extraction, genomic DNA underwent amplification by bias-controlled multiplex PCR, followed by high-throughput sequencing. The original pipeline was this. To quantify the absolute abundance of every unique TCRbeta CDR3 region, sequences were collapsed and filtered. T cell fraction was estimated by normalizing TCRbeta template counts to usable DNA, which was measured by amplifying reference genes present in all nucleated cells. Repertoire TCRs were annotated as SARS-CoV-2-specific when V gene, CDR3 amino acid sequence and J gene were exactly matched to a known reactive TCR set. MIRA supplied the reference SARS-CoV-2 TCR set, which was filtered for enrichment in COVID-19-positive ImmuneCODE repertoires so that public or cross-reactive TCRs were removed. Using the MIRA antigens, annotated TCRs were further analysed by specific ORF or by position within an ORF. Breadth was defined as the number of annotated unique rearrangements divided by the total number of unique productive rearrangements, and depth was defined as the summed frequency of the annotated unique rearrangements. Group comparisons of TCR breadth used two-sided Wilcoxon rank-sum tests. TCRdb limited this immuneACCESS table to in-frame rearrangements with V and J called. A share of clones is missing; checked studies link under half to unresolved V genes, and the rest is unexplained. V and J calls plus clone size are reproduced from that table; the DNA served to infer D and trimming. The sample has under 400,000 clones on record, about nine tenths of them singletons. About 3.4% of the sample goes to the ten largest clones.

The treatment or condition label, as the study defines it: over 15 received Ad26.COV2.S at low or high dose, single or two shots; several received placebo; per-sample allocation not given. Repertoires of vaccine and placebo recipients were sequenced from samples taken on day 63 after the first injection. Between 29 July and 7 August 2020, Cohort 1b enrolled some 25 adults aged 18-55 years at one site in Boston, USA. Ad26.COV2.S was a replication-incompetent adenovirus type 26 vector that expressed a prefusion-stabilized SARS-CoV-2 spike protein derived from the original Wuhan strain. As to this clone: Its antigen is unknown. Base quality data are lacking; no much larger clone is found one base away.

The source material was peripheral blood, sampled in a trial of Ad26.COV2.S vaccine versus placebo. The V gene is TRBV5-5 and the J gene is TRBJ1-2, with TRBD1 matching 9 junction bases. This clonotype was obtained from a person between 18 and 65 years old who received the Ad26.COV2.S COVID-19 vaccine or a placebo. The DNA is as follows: TGTGCCAGCAGCGCGGTCCCGGGACAGGGTGGCTACACCTTC. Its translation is CASSAVPGQGGYTF. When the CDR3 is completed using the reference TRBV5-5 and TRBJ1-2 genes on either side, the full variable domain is DAGVTQSPTHLIKTRGQQVTLRCSPISGHKSVSWYQQVLGQGPQFIFQYYEKEERGRGNFPDRFSARQFPNYSSELNVNALLLGDSALYLCASSAVPGQGGYTFGSGTRLTVV.